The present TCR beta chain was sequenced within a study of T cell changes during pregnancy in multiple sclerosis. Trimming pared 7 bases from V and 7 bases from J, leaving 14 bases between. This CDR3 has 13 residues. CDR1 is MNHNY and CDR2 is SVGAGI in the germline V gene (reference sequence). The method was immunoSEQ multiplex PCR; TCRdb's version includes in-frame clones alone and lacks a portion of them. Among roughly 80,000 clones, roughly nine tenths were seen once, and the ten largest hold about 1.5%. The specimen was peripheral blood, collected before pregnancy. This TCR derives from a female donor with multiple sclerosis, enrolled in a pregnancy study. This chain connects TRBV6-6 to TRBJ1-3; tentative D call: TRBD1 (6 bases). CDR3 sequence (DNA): TGTGCCAGCACCCAGGGGCAGGACAACACCATATATTTT. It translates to CASTQGQDNTIYF.